The TCR beta chain described here comes from a study of T cell responses to AZD1222 COVID-19 vaccine (dated by TCRdb to about 2021). Regarding the complete study: AZD1222 recipients with second doses at about 4 weeks or about 12 weeks were pooled, because spike-specific TCR depth and breadth did not differ between schedules. A total of approximately 240 trial participants underwent TCR sequencing, of whom about 200 had received two doses of AZD1222 and 26 had received two doses of the MenACWY control vaccine. Trial participants were enrolled by age into 18-55, 56-69 and 70-plus year subgroups, with around 150, 28 and 57 TCR-sequenced participants respectively. General study outcomes and caveats: Because no day 14 peak-response samples were available, repertoires were characterized only after the peak T cell response. After two AZD1222 doses, spike-specific TCR breadth and depth were significantly higher than at day 0 and than in MenACWY recipients. Conclusions about previously exposed vaccinees were limited because only six AZD1222 recipients were SARS-CoV-2 seropositive at baseline. Epitopes outside the regions mutated in the B.1.351 and B.1.1.7 variants were reportedly recognized by nearly half of the unique spike-specific TCRs. Participants were mostly white British, with more females than males. The authors suggested clonal diversity may have been underestimated. The vaccine-associated CD4 TCRs covered the entire spike protein, and the dominant responses fell in regions 160-218 and 743-854. The 56-69-year group was small, and its depth increase did not reach significance, likely because of low power.

The time point label, as the study defines it: baseline before first vaccination. Vaccinee samples were obtained from the UK trials COV001 and COV002, which included a single-blind randomized controlled phase 2/3 trial of AZD1222 (ChAdOx1 nCoV-19) in healthy adults. For TCRbeta chain sequencing, PBMC samples from trial participants were taken at day 0 and at day 28 after the second dose. Of note for this clone: Its antigen specificity is not known. Per-nucleotide qualities are absent, and no much larger clonotype sits a single base away.

The CDR3 regions of human TCRbeta chains were analyzed by immunosequencing. The authors' pipeline ran thus. TCRs in the repertoires were matched against a reference library of SARS-CoV-2-specific TCRs that had been generated with the MIRA antigen-specificity platform. Breadth was defined as the fraction of unique TCRs that were SARS-CoV-2-associated, and depth was defined as the fraction of total T cells that were SARS-CoV-2-associated. Using the MIRA data, every spike-specific TCR was mapped to the spike region that the TCR reacted to and assigned to either a CD4 or a CD8 class. Log10-transformed breadth and depth values were compared by one-way ANOVA with Sidak's multiple comparisons tests. TCRdb's version of the immuneACCESS table is confined to in-frame rearrangements and falls short of the full clone set. An unresolved V gene accounts for under half of the shortfall where checked; the remainder is of unknown origin. D and trimming come from the DNA, and the V and J calls and clone size come from that table. The sample profile shows 90,000 to 110,000 clones; roughly 90% of them were found once. About 15% of the sample is held by the ten biggest clonotypes.

This clonotype was sampled from an adult in good health. The sequencing here drew on peripheral blood, taken on day 0 of AZD1222 vaccination.

The DNA is TGTGCCAGCAGCCACACTAGCGGGAGGGCCGGAGAGCAGTTCTTC. Translated, this gives CASSHTSGRAGEQFF. The receptor chain draws on TRBV3-1 (or the pseudogene TRBV3-2) and TRBJ2-1, and TRBD2 matches 13 of the central bases. Trimming takes 3 bases off V and 10 bases off J; junction bases not matched to a gene: 6. From a lookup of the germline V gene (reference sequence), CDR1 and CDR2 are LGHDT and YNNKEL. Its CDR3 holds 15 amino acids, cysteine through phenylalanine. Just CDR3 DNA is preserved here, 45 bases in frame from base 1.